The clone carrying this T cell receptor (beta chain) was counted a single time. The multiple sclerosis control group consisted of treatment-naive patients whose relapsing-remitting disease, which was either stable or active, fulfilled revised McDonald criteria. The data were obtained in a study of CD8 T cells in Susac syndrome. After extraction with the RNeasy kit, about 0.45 to 1 ug of the RNA was reverse transcribed using random hexamers. TCR beta CDR3 was amplified by immunoSEQ multiplex PCR. This amplification extended across 54 Vbeta and 13 Jbeta segments. TCRdb re-called the immunoSEQ multiplex PCR reads with MiXCR, one entry per CDR3 protein. The sample includes 330,000 or so distinct CDR3 sequences, approximately 85% of them seen just once. The CDR3 consists of 18 residues. V lost 1 base, J lost 5 bases, and 13 bases stayed unmatched. Germline CDR1 is SGHVT and CDR2 is SQSDAQ.

The TCR was taken from a human donor with multiple sclerosis. The sequenced material came from CD8+ T cells from PBMCs. V and J are TRBV7-4 and TRBJ2-7; 11 bases line up with TRBD2. The CDR3 spells CASSLDPPSGRSADEQYF. The CDR3 DNA follows: TGTGCCAGCAGCTTAGACCCCCCTAGCGGGAGGTCGGCGGACGAGCAGTACTTC.